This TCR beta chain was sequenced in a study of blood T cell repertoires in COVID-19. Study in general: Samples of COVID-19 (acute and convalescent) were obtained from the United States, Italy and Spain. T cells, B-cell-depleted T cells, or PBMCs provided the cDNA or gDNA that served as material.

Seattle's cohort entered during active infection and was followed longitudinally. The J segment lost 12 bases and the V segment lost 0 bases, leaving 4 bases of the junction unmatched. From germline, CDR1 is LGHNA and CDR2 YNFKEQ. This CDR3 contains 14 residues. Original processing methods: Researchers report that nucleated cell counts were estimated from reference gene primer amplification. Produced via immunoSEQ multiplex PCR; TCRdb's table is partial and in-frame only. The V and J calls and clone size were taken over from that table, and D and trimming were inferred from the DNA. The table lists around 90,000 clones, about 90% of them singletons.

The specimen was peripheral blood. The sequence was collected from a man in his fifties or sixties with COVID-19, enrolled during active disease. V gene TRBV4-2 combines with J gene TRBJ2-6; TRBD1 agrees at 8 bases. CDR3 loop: CASSQEGQGLVLTF. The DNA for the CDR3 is TGTGCCAGCAGCCAAGAAGGACAGGGACTCGTCCTGACTTTC.